Sequencing of this T cell receptor (beta chain) was carried out in a study of blood T cell repertoires in COVID-19. Study details: Sources were T cells, B-cell-depleted T cells, or PBMCs; the material itself was cDNA or gDNA.

TCRdb's copy holds only in-frame clones and misses some; the assay was immunoSEQ multiplex PCR. This sample yields about 88,000 clones, of which roughly 88% are seen a single time; 2.9% belongs to the top ten. The sequencing sample was made of peripheral blood. The receptor comes from a woman older than 75 with acute or convalescent COVID-19.

The CDR3 here is CASSPRLVSGVETQYF. The CDR3 DNA sequence: TGCGCCAGCAGCCCCCGACTAGTAAGTGGTGTGGAGACCCAGTACTTC. This chain uses TRBV4-3 with TRBJ2-5; tentatively, D is TRBD2 (6 bases). Trimming pared 4 bases from V and 5 bases from J, leaving 20 bases between. The CDR3 is made up of 16 amino acids. From germline, CDR1 is LGHNA and CDR2 YSLEER.